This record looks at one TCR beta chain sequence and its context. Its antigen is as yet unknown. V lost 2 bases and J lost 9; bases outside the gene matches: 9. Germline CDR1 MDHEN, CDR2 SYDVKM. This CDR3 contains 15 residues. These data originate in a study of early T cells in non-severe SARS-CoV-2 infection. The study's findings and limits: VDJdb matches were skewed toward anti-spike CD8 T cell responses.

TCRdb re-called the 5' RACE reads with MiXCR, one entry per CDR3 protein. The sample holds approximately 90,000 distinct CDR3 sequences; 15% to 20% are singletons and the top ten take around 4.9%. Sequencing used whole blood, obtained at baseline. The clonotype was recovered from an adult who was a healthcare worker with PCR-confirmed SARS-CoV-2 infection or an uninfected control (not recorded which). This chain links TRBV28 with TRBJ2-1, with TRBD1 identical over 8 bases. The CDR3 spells CASSLTRAGGGEQFF. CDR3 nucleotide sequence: TGTGCCAGCAGTTTAACCCGGGCAGGGGGCGGTGAGCAGTTCTTC.